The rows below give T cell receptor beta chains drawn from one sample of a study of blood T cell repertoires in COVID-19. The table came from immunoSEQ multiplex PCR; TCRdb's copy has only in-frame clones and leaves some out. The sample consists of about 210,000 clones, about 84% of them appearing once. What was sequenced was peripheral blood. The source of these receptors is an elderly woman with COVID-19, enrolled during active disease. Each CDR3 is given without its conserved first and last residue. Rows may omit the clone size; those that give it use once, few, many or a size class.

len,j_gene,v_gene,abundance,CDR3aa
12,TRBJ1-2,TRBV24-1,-,ATSDSPGVNGYT
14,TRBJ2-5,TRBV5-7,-,ASRVQGSRENETQY
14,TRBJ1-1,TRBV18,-,ASSPRTGGMNTEAF
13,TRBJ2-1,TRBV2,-,ASSNTSGGYNEQF
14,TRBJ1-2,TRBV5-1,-,ASSPSAQGYNYGYT
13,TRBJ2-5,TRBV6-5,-,ASRKPDRGDETQY
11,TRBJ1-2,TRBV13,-,ASGELGVYGYT
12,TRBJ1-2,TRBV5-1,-,ASSLSGGDYGYT
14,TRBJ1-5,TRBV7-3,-,ASSFPPGYSNQPQH
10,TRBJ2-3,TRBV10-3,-,ATGERTDTQY
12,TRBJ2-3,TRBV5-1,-,ATGASGDTDTQY
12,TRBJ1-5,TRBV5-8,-,ASSRWRSNQPQH
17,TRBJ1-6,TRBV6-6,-,ASSRDQLGQDTPIPALH
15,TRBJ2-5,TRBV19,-,ASSSSPGTGVRETQY
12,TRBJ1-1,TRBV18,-,ASSFERSYTEAF
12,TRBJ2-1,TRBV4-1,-,ASSRRLEAILQF
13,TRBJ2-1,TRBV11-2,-,ASSRGTRSYNEQF
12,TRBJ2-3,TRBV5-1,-,ATGRGGTTDTQY
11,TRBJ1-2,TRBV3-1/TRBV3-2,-,ASSKGRSLSYT
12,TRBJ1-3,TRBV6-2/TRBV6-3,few,ASSSTYSGNTIY
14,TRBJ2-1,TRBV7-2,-,ASSLAWTSGNNEQF
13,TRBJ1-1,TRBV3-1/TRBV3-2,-,ASSQDLAGGTEAF
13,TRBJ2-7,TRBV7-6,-,ASSLHPGGGYEQY
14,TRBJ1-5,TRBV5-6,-,ASSRWDGTGVQPQH
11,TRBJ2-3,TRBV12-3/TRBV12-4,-,ASSLDRGNTQY
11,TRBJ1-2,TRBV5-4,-,ASSLAGPYGYT
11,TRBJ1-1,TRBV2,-,ASSDGGGTEAF
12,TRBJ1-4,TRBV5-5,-,ASSLTGTNEKLF
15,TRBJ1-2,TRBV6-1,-,ASSEALSRAYTLGYT
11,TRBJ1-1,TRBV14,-,ASSLGQGSEAF
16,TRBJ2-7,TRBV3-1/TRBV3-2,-,ASSHIPTREGNYVEQY
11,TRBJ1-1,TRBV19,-,ASSIATGMEAF
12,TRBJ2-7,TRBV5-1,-,ASSFTGGEYEQY
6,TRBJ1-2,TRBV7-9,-,ASEGYT
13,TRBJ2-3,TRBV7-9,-,ASGAGTSVSDTQY
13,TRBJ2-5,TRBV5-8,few,ASSLAGLGGETQY
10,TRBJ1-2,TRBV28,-,ASNRDSYGYT
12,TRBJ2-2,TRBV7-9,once,ASSPGVRTGELF
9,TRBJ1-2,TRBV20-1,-,SASTQGGYT
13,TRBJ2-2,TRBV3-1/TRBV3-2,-,ASSQESANTGELF
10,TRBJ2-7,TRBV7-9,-,ASTWGGYEQY
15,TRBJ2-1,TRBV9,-,ASSVGMEGTGSLEQF
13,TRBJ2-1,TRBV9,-,ASSATSGGYNEQF
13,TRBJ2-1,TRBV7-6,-,ASSLGRGVYNEQF
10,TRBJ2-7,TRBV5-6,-,ASSLLGYEQY
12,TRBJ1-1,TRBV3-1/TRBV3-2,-,ASSRTGGNTEAF
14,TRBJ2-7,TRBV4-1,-,ASSQPDRANRRVQY
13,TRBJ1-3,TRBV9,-,ASSAQDSSGNTIY
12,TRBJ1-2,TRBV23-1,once,ASSGTRTIYGYT
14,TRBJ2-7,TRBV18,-,ASSLSPGQAAREQY
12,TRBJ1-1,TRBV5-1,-,ASSLAQGGTEAF
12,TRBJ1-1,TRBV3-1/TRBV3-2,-,ASSQGGGSAEAF
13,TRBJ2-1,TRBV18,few,ASSLGTSSFNEQF
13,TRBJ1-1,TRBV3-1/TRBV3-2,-,ASSPDTSGNTEAF
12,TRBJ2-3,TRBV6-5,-,ASSVAGWEDTQY
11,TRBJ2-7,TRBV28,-,ASIPGSSYEQY
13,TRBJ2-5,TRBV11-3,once,ASSSGTGESETQY
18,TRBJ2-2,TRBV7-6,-,ASNPSRGLAGGWGTGELF
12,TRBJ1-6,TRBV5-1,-,ASSYSSDNPPLH
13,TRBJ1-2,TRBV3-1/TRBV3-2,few,ASSPRDKPNYGYT